This T cell receptor (beta chain) was sequenced during a study of blood T cell repertoires in COVID-19. Study-wide background: Donors in the United States, Italy and Spain gave samples during acute or convalescent COVID-19. From T cells, B-cell-depleted T cells, or PBMCs came the material, which was cDNA or gDNA.

In the study's own analysis: Nucleated cell counts were estimated from reference gene primer amplification. TCRdb keeps only in-frame clones here, not all; method: immunoSEQ multiplex PCR. V, J and clone size derive from that table, while D and trimming were established from the DNA sequence. The table lists 100,000 or so clones, 88% of them singletons. In its sample, this clone was seen once. Looked up from germline, CDR1 is MNHEY and CDR2 is SVGEGT. V was clipped by 8 bases and J by 5 bases, with 13 bases between them. The CDR3 has 13 residues. The rearrangement uses TRBV6-2 or TRBV6-3 and TRBJ1-5; D not resolved. The origin of this receptor is a human donor in a cohort sampled during active COVID-19. Specimen: peripheral blood. The CDR3 DNA reads TGTGCCAGCGGCCCGCGGGATTATCAGCCCCAGCATTTT. Translation gives CASGPRDYQPQHF.